These 23 T cell receptor beta chains originate from one sample sequenced in a study of control samples from healthy donors and cancer patients. The assay was immunoSEQ multiplex PCR, and TCRdb's table has in-frame clones only and misses some. Among 150,000 to 200,000 clones listed, over 85% were seen once. The sequenced material came from blood. The source is a man aged 25-40 years in good health.

The chain employs TRBV7-2 and TRBJ2-5, with a weak D call TRBD1 (6 bases). Between the trimmed V and J ends, which lost 0 bases and 2 bases, there was a span of 16 bases. CDR3 length: 17 residues. Germline CDR1 reads SGHTA; CDR2 reads FQGNSA. The CDR3 DNA is TGTGCCAGCAGCTTAGCAGGGCAGGGGTCGGGGCAAGAGACCCAGTACTTC. The encoded protein is CASSLAGQGSGQETQYF.

V usage is TRBV4-1 and J usage is TRBJ1-1; D unclear. The CDR3 is 17 amino acids. Trimming removed 0 bases from V and 0 bases from J, with 14 bases in between. Germline V gene data show CDR1 as MGHRA and CDR2 as YSYEKL. The CDR3 loop reads CASSQDLSAPMNTEAFF. The CDR3 coding sequence is TGCGCCAGCAGCCAAGATCTATCGGCACCTATGAACACTGAAGCTTTCTTT.

The chain couples TRBV27 to TRBJ1-5; TRBD1 agrees at 8 bases. CDR3 length equals 14 residues. CDR1 is MNHEY and CDR2 is SMNVEV in the germline V gene (reference sequence). The V and J ends lost 5 bases and 7 bases, in that order; junction bases with no gene match: 7. The CDR3 region has the DNA TGTGCCAGCAGTGTAGCAGGGGGCAGGCAGCCCCAGCATTTT. Translating gives CASSVAGGRQPQHF.

The CDR3: CSHRGNTF. CDR3 sequence (DNA): TGCAGTCACAGGGGGAACACCTTC. V gene TRBV20-1 combines with J gene TRBJ1-2; 8 positions match TRBD1. The CDR3 sequence is 8 residues long. The germline V gene has CDR1 DFQATT and CDR2 SNEGSKA (reference sequence). V was pared by 8 bases and J by 12 bases, with 2 bases of the junction left unmatched.

The V call is TRBV4-1, the J call TRBJ1-4; D is perhaps TRBD1 (5 bases). Germline V gives CDR1 MGHRA, CDR2 YSYEKL. CDR3 length equals 20 residues. V lost 3 bases and J 0 bases, leaving 23 bases between the germline ends. CDR3 coding DNA: TGCGCCAGCAGCCAGGAACCCGGGACCCCTCTAGTTTCAACTAATGAAAAACTGTTTTTT. Protein product: CASSQEPGTPLVSTNEKLFF.

The chain joins TRBV5-4 to TRBJ2-1; 10 bases match TRBD2. Trimming took 4 bases from V and 3 from J; bases not matched to a gene: 4. The germline CDR1 and CDR2 sequences are SGHNT and YYREEE (reference sequence). The CDR3 contains 15 residues. The CDR3 region is CASSPSSGSYNEQFF. CDR3 bases: TGTGCCAGCAGCCCCTCTAGCGGGAGCTACAATGAGCAGTTCTTC.

V gene TRBV15 combines with J gene TRBJ1-1; no reliable D call. Germline V lookup: CDR1 LNHNV, CDR2 YYDKDF (reference sequence). The CDR3 length is 14 residues. Trimming left V 2 bases short and J 4 bases short, with 11 bases between. CDR3 sequence: CATSRPPSGTEAFF. The DNA of the CDR3 is TGTGCCACCAGCAGACCTCCCTCGGGCACTGAAGCTTTCTTT. Filled out from reference TRBV15 and TRBJ1-1, the complete variable domain reads DAMVIQNPRYQVTQFGKPVTLSCSQTLNHNVMYWYQQKSSQAPKLLFHYYDKDFNNEADTPDNFQSRRPNTSFCFLDIRSPGLGDTAMYLCATSRPPSGTEAFFGQGTRLTVV.

J is TRBJ1-1 and V is TRBV29-1; D might be TRBD1 (5 bases). This CDR3 comprises 16 residues. Trimming cost V 2 bases and J 0 bases, with 16 bases left between them. The germline gives CDR1 SQVTM, CDR2 ANQGSEA. CDR3 nucleotides: TGCAGCGTTGAAACTAACCAGGGCCCCATGAACACTGAAGCTTTCTTT. Protein product: CSVETNQGPMNTEAFF. The full variable domain, its missing parts supplied by reference TRBV29-1 and TRBJ1-1, is SAVISQKPSRDICQRGTSLTIQCQVDSQVTMMFWYRQQPGQSLTLIATANQGSEATYESGFVIDKFPISRPNLTFSTLTVSNMSPEDSSIYLCSVETNQGPMNTEAFFGQGTRLTVV.

The chain combines TRBV14 with TRBJ2-3, with D possibly matching TRBD1 (6 bases). The CDR3 contains 15 residues. Trimming removed 2 bases at V and 4 bases at J, with 13 bases between. Germline V gene sequence: CDR1 SGHDN, CDR2 FVKESK. The CDR3 DNA reads TGTGCCAGCAGCCAATCCAGCGAGGGGGCAGATACGCAGTATTTT. Its protein is CASSQSSEGADTQYF.

V and J are TRBV7-6 and TRBJ2-7, with TRBD1 as a possible D gene (5 bases). CDR1 is SGHVS, CDR2 FNYEAQ, per germline. The CDR3 sequence is 15 residues long. V was trimmed by 1 base and J by 4 bases, leaving 14 bases between them. CDR3 amino acids: CASSLVGSKGYEQYF. CDR3 nucleotide sequence: TGTGCCAGCAGCTTAGTGGGCTCAAAGGGGTACGAGCAGTACTTC.

The CDR3 sequence: CASSLAGQGGQNEQYF. As DNA, the CDR3 is TGTGCCAGCAGCTTAGCCGGACAGGGGGGCCAAAACGAGCAGTACTTC. The genes are TRBV7-2 and TRBJ2-7, with 10 bases that match TRBD1. The CDR3 has 16 amino acids. Germline lookup yields CDR1 SGHTA and CDR2 FQGNSA. V was clipped by 0 bases and J by 5 bases; unmatched bases: 7.

This clone has just a few counts. The CDR3 region has the DNA TGTGCCGGGAACTCGTACAATGAGCAGTTCTTC. It specifies CAGNSYNEQFF. The V call is TRBV2, the J call TRBJ2-1, with D uncertain. CDR3 length equals 11 residues. Looked up from germline, CDR1 is SNHLY and CDR2 is FYNNEI. With 11 bases removed from V and 4 bases from J, the gap between germline ends came to 9 bases.

The chain combines TRBV4-1 with TRBJ2-2; a possible D gene is TRBD2 (5 bases). V lost 0 bases and J lost 6, with 14 bases in between. The CDR3 is 16 amino acids. From germline, CDR1 is MGHRA and CDR2 YSYEKL. DNA for the CDR3: TGCGCCAGCAGCCAAGAAGGTGGACTCCGGCCCGGGGAGCTGTTTTTT. Amino acid sequence: CASSQEGGLRPGELFF.

The chain employs TRBV25-1 and TRBJ1-5, with TRBD1 matching 7 bases. The V gene end was trimmed by 9 bases and the J gene end by 5 bases; junction bases not matched to a gene: 4. This CDR3 has 12 residues. Germline V lookup: CDR1 MGHDK, CDR2 SYGVNS. In DNA, the CDR3 is TGTGCCAGTAGTACAGGGGATCAGCCCCAGCATTTT. This sequence encodes CASSTGDQPQHF.

This chain connects TRBV7-9 to TRBJ1-4; D is unclear. The germline V gene has CDR1 SEHNR and CDR2 FQNEAQ (reference sequence). Deletions cut 5 bases from V and 0 bases from J, with 13 bases between. The CDR3 extends over 16 amino acids. This CDR3 reads CASSPPLSTTNEKLFF. CDR3 sequence (DNA): TGTGCCAGCAGCCCCCCGTTGAGTACAACTAATGAAAAACTGTTTTTT.

The chain carries TRBV12-3 or TRBV12-4 and TRBJ1-1; D possibly corresponds to TRBD1 (5 bases). CDR3 size: 13 residues. The V and J ends lost 6 bases and 10 bases respectively, with 18 bases between them. CDR3 protein: CASSLGGTGTAFF. The CDR3 DNA sequence: TGTGCCAGCAGCCTCGGAGGAACAGGTACAGCTTTCTTT.

This sequence joins TRBV6-2 or TRBV6-3 and TRBJ1-6; D might be TRBD1 (6 bases). The CDR3 contains 18 residues. The germline CDR1 and CDR2 sequences are MNHEY and SVGEGT. Trimming took 5 bases from V and 6 from J, leaving 23 bases between them. The CDR3 nucleotides read TGTGCCAGCAGTACCACCTTGTTGGGGGCGATTACTAATTCACCCCTCCACTTT. It translates to CASSTTLLGAITNSPLHF.

The V and J genes are TRBV27 and TRBJ1-1; a possible D gene is TRBD1 (5 bases). Trimming removed 5 bases from V and 4 bases from J, with 17 bases in between. Per the germline V gene, CDR1 is MNHEY and CDR2 is SMNVEV (reference sequence). The CDR3 length is 15 residues. The CDR3 nucleotides read TGTGCCAGCAGTCGCTTACCCGGGACGTTCACTGAAGCTTTCTTT. Translation: CASSRLPGTFTEAFF.

V is TRBV5-1 and J is TRBJ1-1; TRBD1 might be the D (5 bases). There are 13 residues in the CDR3. Germline V gene lookup returns CDR1 SGHRS and CDR2 YFSETQ. V was shortened by 3 bases and J by 4 bases, with 10 bases between the two germline ends. In nucleotides, the CDR3 is TGCGCCAGCAGCTCAACCCAGGGCACTGAAGCTTTCTTT. Translated, it gives CASSSTQGTEAFF.

This sequence joins TRBV19 and TRBJ2-5; D might be TRBD1 (6 bases). Trimming cost V 1 base and J 9 bases, with 9 bases left between them. CDR1 LNHDA and CDR2 SQIVND come from the germline V gene (reference sequence). The CDR3 spans 12 residues. This CDR3 is CASSIVPGAQYF. CDR3 nucleotide sequence: TGTGCCAGTAGTATAGTTCCAGGGGCCCAGTACTTC.

The rearrangement links TRBV29-1 to TRBJ2-4; 12 bases match TRBD1. Germline CDR1 SQVTM, CDR2 ANQGSEA. The CDR3 consists of 15 residues. With 3 bases clipped from V and 11 bases from J, the junction kept 11 bases outside the gene matches. CDR3 sequence reads: CSVDGTGGAAGVQYF. DNA of the CDR3: TGCAGCGTTGACGGGACAGGGGGCGCGGCCGGGGTTCAGTACTTC.

This chain connects TRBV27 to TRBJ2-7; D is undetermined. Trimming removed 10 bases at V and 6 bases at J, with 16 bases between. This CDR3 contains 12 residues. CDR1 and CDR2 (germline): MNHEY, SMNVEV (reference sequence). Here the CDR3 reads CATEKRMGEQYF. CDR3 in DNA: TGTGCCACCGAAAAACGGATGGGCGAGCAGTACTTC.

The rearrangement uses TRBV27 and TRBJ2-7; TRBD1 agrees at 9 bases. The CDR3 runs to 14 residues. CDR1 MNHEY and CDR2 SMNVEV come from the germline V gene (reference sequence). With V trimmed by 5 bases and J by 6 bases, 8 bases remained unmatched. The CDR3 DNA follows: TGTGCCAGCAGTCCCGGGACAGGGTTTGGCGAGCAGTACTTC. It yields the protein CASSPGTGFGEQYF.